This paragraph reports one T cell receptor (beta chain). This clone's antigen is unknown. The input lacks base qualities; no much larger clone sits a single base away. The data were taken from a study of blood T cells in healthy people across ages (dated by TCRdb to 2014 to 2015). Study-wide context: In model experiments, roughly one uniquely barcoded TCR beta cDNA molecule per two T cells was captured by template switching. Using the same blood draw, the study looked at two additional independent replicas of 1 million unique cDNA reads for two donors, one aged 18 to 30 and the other aged 80 or older. To avoid experimental bias, donors of different ages were randomly spread across the sequencing lanes. Four age groups were formed from the donors: young (average approximately 15 years), middle-aged (approximately 40), aged (more than 55) and long-lived (more than 75). Age-related changes in TCR beta repertoire diversity were measured in the study by deep sequencing normalized with unique cDNA molecular identifiers.

The CDR3 has 13 amino acids, counting the end cysteine and phenylalanine. Of the read, only the CDR3 DNA is kept; its 39 bases are in frame from base 1. CDR1 and CDR2 (SQVTM, ANQGSEA) derive from the germline V gene. The method behind the library was 5' RACE. The sequencer listed for this sample is Illumina HiSeq 2500. A second PCR of about 6 to 11 cycles was performed with a sample-barcoded 5' primer and a J-beta primer mix. A template-switch 5' adaptor carrying 12 random nucleotides introduced a unique molecular identifier onto each TCR beta cDNA molecule. Each sample yielded at least 2.5 million CDR3-containing paired-end reads. All of the RNA was converted into first-strand cDNA using the Mint cDNA synthesis kit, with a TRBC-specific oligonucleotide serving as the primer. All cDNA was treated with uracil-DNA glycosylase and then went through a first 18-cycle PCR with the universal primers M1SS and BC2_uni_R. Regarding the original processing steps: Normalization of each sample was performed by random selection of 1 million high-quality reads, each carrying a distinct molecular identifier. Reads with shared molecular identifiers were discarded instead of being binned into consensus sequences. MiTCR, set to a Q25 quality threshold and the strictest error-elimination algorithm, was used for CDR3 identification, clonotype clustering and error correction. A nonparametric unseen species model with Euler transformation was used to estimate lower-bound total TCR beta diversity. TCRdb took the public reads, trimmed them with fastp at Q25, ran MiXCR for clone calling and kept in-frame beta chains. Merged by CDR3 protein, the rows form single entries marked with the most common genes and DNA. None of the V and J calls come from the authors' own analysis; TCRdb made them. Counted in this sample were hundreds of thousands of distinct CDR3 sequences; 55% to 75% of them appeared once. The ten largest clones add up to roughly 20% of the sample.

Donors were about 36 systemically healthy Caucasian individuals from Russia aged roughly 6 to 90 years. Ten milliliters of peripheral blood were drawn from each donor into EDTA-treated Vacutainer tubes. Ficoll-Paque density-gradient centrifugation was used to isolate PBMCs, with at least 6.5 million per sample. Total RNA was extracted from PBMCs with Trizol reagent, with at least 5.5 micrograms obtained per sample. For every donor, an aliquot of PBMCs went through flow cytometry to measure the percentages of naive CD45RAhigh/CD27high T cells. The investigation overall reported the following: The CMV infection status of donors was not known, potentially confounding age-related changes in expanded clonotypes. Conclusive comparison of naive and antigen-experienced compartments was prevented by the profiling of bulk unsorted PBMCs. A strong correlation was found between observed TCR beta diversity and the percentage of naive T cells measured by flow cytometry. As age increased, observed TCR beta diversity per million T cells dropped in a roughly linear way, and a significant reduction was already evident by age 40. The long-lived group showed more naive CD4+ T cells, fewer expanded clones and increased TCR diversity than the aged group, suggesting age selection. Estimates of total diversity based on one million sequenced T cells were regarded as lower bounds and as underestimates.

Material for sequencing was blood. The sequence links TRBV29-1 to TRBJ1-2, with the D segment identity uncertain. This sequence was found in a man in his thirties or forties in good health. CDR3 region: CTDHSAERAGYTF. Read as DNA, the sequence is TGCACCGACCACTCGGCGGAGAGGGCTGGCTACACCTTC.